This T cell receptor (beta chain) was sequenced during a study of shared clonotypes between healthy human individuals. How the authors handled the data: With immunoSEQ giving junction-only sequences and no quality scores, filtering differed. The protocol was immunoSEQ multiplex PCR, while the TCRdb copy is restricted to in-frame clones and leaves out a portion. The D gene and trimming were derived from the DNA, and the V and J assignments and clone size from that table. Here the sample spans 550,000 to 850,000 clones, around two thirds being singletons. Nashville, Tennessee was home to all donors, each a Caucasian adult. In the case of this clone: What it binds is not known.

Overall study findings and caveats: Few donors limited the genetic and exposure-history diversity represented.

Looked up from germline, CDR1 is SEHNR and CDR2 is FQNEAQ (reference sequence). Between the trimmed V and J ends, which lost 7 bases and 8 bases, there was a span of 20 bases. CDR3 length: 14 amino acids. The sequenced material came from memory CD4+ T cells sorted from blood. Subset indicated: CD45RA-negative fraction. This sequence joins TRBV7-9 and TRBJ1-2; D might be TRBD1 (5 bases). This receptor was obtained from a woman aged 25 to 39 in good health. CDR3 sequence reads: CASTLGAGGGGYTF. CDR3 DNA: TGTGCCAGCACTCTAGGGGCAGGAGGAGGCGGCTACACCTTC.